This TCR beta chain comes out of a study of blood T cell repertoires in COVID-19. Profiled with immunoSEQ multiplex PCR; TCRdb holds only in-frame clones, not every one. Here the sample spans 270,000 or so clones, around 86% being singletons. Trimming removed 0 bases at V and 2 bases at J, with 16 bases between. The CDR3 contains 18 residues. The germline V gene has CDR1 SGHNT and CDR2 YENEEA. The sample comprised peripheral blood. The sequence was obtained from a woman aged 25-40 years with active or convalescent COVID-19. The J gene is TRBJ2-2, the V gene TRBV11-3; D possibly corresponds to TRBD1 (7 bases). CDR3 nucleotides: TGTGCCAGCAGCTTAGATAGGGGGCCGGGAGTAAACACCGGGGAGCTGTTTTTT. It yields the protein CASSLDRGPGVNTGELFF.